This T cell receptor (beta chain) is from a study of blood T cell repertoires in COVID-19 (dated by TCRdb to the early 2020s). Regarding the study in general: Samples from collaborators originated in the United States, Italy and Spain and spanned both the acute and convalescent phases of COVID-19. A de-identified subject ID, COVID-19 status, age in years and sex were almost always included in the sample metadata. Where available, HLA class I and class II types were taken from metadata supplied by the sample provider and were not determined by assay-based typing. The material from the prospective study consisted of cDNA or gDNA derived from T cells, B-cell-depleted T cells, or PBMCs. The repertoires were made available in a free public database intended to serve as a resource for research on the immune response to SARS-CoV-2. The samples were drawn from two sources: the first 160 participants of the ongoing ImmuneRACE study, and 1,000 to 1,500 subjects contributed by 6 global collaborators. The dataset comprised deeply sampled blood TCRbeta repertoires from subjects exposed to, actively infected with, or recovered from COVID-19. The investigation overall reported the following: Clinical and demographic metadata were provided uncurated, with the amount varying by source and participant.

CDR1 and CDR2 are drawn from the germline V gene (reference sequence): LGHDT, YNNKEL. Inclusive of the bounding cysteine and phenylalanine, the CDR3 is 16 residues long. Only the CDR3 DNA is retained, 48 bases long and in frame from the first base. V is shortened by 5 bases, J by 7 bases, and the region joining them spans 20 bases. Worth noting for this clone: Its antigen is not yet known. Base qualities were left out, and no much larger clone turns up one base away.

TCRbeta CDR3 regions were amplified from genomic DNA by means of the immunoSEQ Assay, a bias-controlled multiplex PCR. The paper's data handling went like this. Within the assay, amplification of reference gene primers was used to estimate how many nucleated cells each sample contained. To quantify the absolute abundance of each unique TCRbeta CDR3 rearrangement, sequence reads were collapsed and filtered. For each sample, productive Simpson clonality was calculated as the square root of Simpson's diversity index over productive rearrangements. TCRdb stores this immuneACCESS table with in-frame sequences only. Part of the clones is absent; in the studies checked, under half of the shortfall reflects unresolved V genes, and no reason is known for the rest. V and J calls and clone size come straight from that table; D and trimming were deduced from the DNA. The sample has 200,000 to 250,000 clones on record, over 70% of them singletons. Approximately 6.6% of the sample lies in the top ten.

Collaborating institutions collected whole blood in K2EDTA tubes following their own protocols. For TCRbeta analysis, collaborator samples were shipped as frozen whole blood, as isolated PBMCs, or as DNA extracted from either sample type. The receptor was derived from a woman aged 70 to 79 with acute or convalescent COVID-19. Input material: peripheral blood. The chain links TRBV3-1 (or the pseudogene TRBV3-2) with TRBJ2-2; TRBD2 is a possible D gene, resting on 6 matching bases. This receptor carries the CDR3 CASSSQTSNPNGELFF. The DNA sequence is given as TGTGCCAGCAGCAGCCAAACTAGCAATCCTAACGGGGAGCTGTTTTTT.